This TCR beta chain stems from a study of CD8+CD57+ T cells in acquired aplastic anemia. Previously, flow cytometry had revealed CD8+CD57+ cell expansion in the patients chosen for sequencing. About this clonotype itself: Its antigen is currently unknown.

The use of genomic DNA as template underpinned the TCR beta VDJ and CDR3 profiling. TCRdb analysed the reads with MiXCR anew, one entry per CDR3 protein. This sample has 150,000 to 200,000 distinct CDR3 sequences; about half occur once, and the top ten carry 1.8%. The V segment lost 2 bases and the J segment 7 bases; nucleotides outside the gene matches: 5. The CDR3 is 16 residues long. Germline V gene lookup returns CDR1 MGHRA and CDR2 YSYEKL. Study-level findings and limits: Any difference that existed in CD8+ Simpson's diversity between patients and controls was not significant. Patients had under 30 CD8+ CDR3 sequences in common with controls (the shared set).

The TCR sequence derives from a human donor with aplastic anemia. The source material was sorted CD4+, CD8+, or CD8+CD57+ T cells (not recorded which) from PBMCs. V and J are TRBV4-1 and TRBJ1-6; 10 bases are a match to TRBD1. For the CDR3, the DNA is TGCGCCAGCAGCCAAAGGGGACAGGGGCAGAATTCACCCCTCCACTTT. This sequence encodes CASSQRGQGQNSPLHF.